Shown below are 15 T cell receptor beta chains from a single sample sequenced in a study of T cells in Graves' hyperthyroidism and ophthalmopathy. Regions amplified from RNA transcripts were the TCR beta CDR3 regions. The HTBI primer set drove a first-round RT-PCR of the TCR CDR3. TCRdb reanalysed the multiplex PCR reads using MiXCR and keeps one entry per CDR3 protein. The data contain a few hundred thousand distinct CDR3 sequences, around a sixth of them singletons. The sequenced material came from blood. These receptor sequences come from a woman aged 30 to 39 with Graves' hyperthyroidism.

This clonotype was seen at least ten times. V gene TRBV28 combines with J gene TRBJ2-2; 7 bases map to TRBD1. The CDR3 is 14 amino acids. V trimming: 7 bases; J trimming: 4 bases; junction bases outside the gene matches: 6. CDR1 is MDHEN, CDR2 SYDVKM, per germline. CDR3 region: CASKGGAGTGELFF. CDR3 DNA: TGTGCCAGCAAAGGGGGCGCGGGCACCGGGGAGCTGTTTTTT.

This clonotype was counted a few times. The genes are TRBV6-2 or TRBV6-3 and TRBJ1-4; D gene unclear. The length of the CDR3 is 19 residues. V lost 3 bases and J 0 bases, leaving 20 bases between the germline ends. From germline, CDR1 is MNHEY and CDR2 SVGEGT. CDR3 DNA: TGTGCCAGCAGTTATCAGGTGGACGTTGTGAAGTCAACTAATGAAAAACTGTTTTTT. This translates into CASSYQVDVVKSTNEKLFF.

This clonotype appeared many times. The rearrangement links TRBV20-1 to TRBJ2-2; TRBD2 aligns across 11 bases. The germline V gene has CDR1 DFQATT and CDR2 SNEGSKA (reference sequence). CDR3 length: 14 amino acids. Trimming at V came to 5 bases and at J to 4 bases, leaving 3 bases not matched to a gene. This CDR3 is CSAPGTSGTGELFF. For the CDR3, the DNA is TGCAGTGCTCCGGGGACTAGCGGCACCGGGGAGCTGTTTTTT.

This chain uses TRBV27 with TRBJ1-2; no reliable D call. The germline V and J ends were trimmed by 7 bases and 4 bases, with 19 bases remaining between them. This CDR3 spans 15 amino acids. Germline V gives CDR1 MNHEY, CDR2 SMNVEV (reference sequence). The CDR3 loop is CASNKGPSSIYGYTF. CDR3 in DNA: TGTGCCAGCAACAAAGGGCCGTCGTCTATCTATGGCTACACCTTC.

The V gene is TRBV6-2 or TRBV6-3, the J gene TRBJ2-7, with TRBD2 identical over 11 bases. The germline CDR1 and CDR2 sequences are MNHEY and SVGEGT. The V segment lost 3 bases and the J segment 2 bases; nucleotides outside the gene matches: 12. The length of the CDR3 is 18 residues. The CDR3 bases are TGTGCCAGCAGTTATCCCGGACTAGCGGGTGGAAGGGCCTACGAGCAGTACTTC. Translation: CASSYPGLAGGRAYEQYF.

This clonotype was counted at least ten times. The chain joins TRBV7-2 to TRBJ2-2; no reliable D call. CDR3 length: 13 residues. The germline V gene encodes CDR1 SGHTA and CDR2 FQGNSA. V was cut by 0 bases and J by 5 bases, with 4 bases left in between. DNA of the CDR3: TGTGCCAGCAGCTTAGCAGGGACCGGGGAGCTGTTTTTT. Amino acids: CASSLAGTGELFF.

DNA for the CDR3: TGCGCCAGCAGCCAACTACTAGCGGGGGGATCTGGGGCCAACGTCCTGACTTTC. Protein: CASSQLLAGGSGANVLTF. The chain employs TRBV4-1 and TRBJ2-6, with TRBD2 identical over 12 bases. J was trimmed by 1 base and V by 2 bases; bases with no gene match: 3. The CDR3 has 18 residues. Per germline, CDR1 MGHRA and CDR2 YSYEKL.

There are a few counts of this clonotype. The V and J genes are TRBV20-1 and TRBJ2-1; D is unclear. This CDR3 comprises 14 residues. Germline V gives CDR1 DFQATT, CDR2 SNEGSKA (reference sequence). The V and J ends lost 5 bases and 0 bases respectively, with 11 bases between them. DNA for the CDR3: TGCAGTGCTCCTGGATGGAGCTCCTACAATGAGCAGTTCTTC. Its translation: CSAPGWSSYNEQFF.

This clonotype was seen many times. V is TRBV3-1 and J is TRBJ1-6; tentative D call: TRBD1 (5 bases). The CDR3 runs 14 residues. Germline V CDR1 and CDR2: LGHDT, YNNKEL (reference sequence). V lost 3 bases and J 13 bases, leaving 16 bases between the germline ends. The CDR3 coding sequence is TGTGCCAGCAGCCACCGAGCCGGAGGGGTCCCCCTCCACTTT. Translating it yields CASSHRAGGVPLHF. The variable domain in full, completed from reference TRBV3-1 and TRBJ1-6, reads DTAVSQTPKYLVTQMGNDKSIKCEQNLGHDTMYWYKQDSKKFLKIMFSYNNKELIINETVPNRFSPKSPDKAHLNLHINSLELGDSAVYFCASSHRAGGVPLHFGNGTRLTVT.

This clonotype was recorded a few times. CDR3 amino acids: CAISESGDFYNEQFF. CDR3 coding DNA: TGTGCCATCAGTGAGTCGGGGGACTTCTACAATGAGCAGTTCTTC. This rearrangement joins TRBV10-3 to TRBJ2-1; weak D call: TRBD2 (6 bases). Germline CDR1 ENHRY, CDR2 SYGVKD. V was clipped by 0 bases and J by 3 bases, with 9 bases between them. CDR3 length: 15 amino acids.

The table lists this clonotype with a few counts. The chain carries TRBV7-8 and TRBJ1-2; no firm D call. The CDR3 loop spans 17 amino acids. Germline assignment: CDR1 SGHVS and CDR2 FQNEAQ. V was cut by 5 bases and J by 2 bases, with 21 bases left in between. The CDR3 coding sequence is TGTGCCAGCAGCACGCAGGACGGACCGCAACTAAACTATGGCTACACCTTC. Translating gives CASSTQDGPQLNYGYTF.

This clonotype has a count of ten or more. The chain uses TRBV27 and TRBJ2-5, with TRBD2 matching 8 bases. The V gene end was trimmed by 6 bases and the J gene end by 5 bases; junction bases not matched to a gene: 11. There are 15 residues in the CDR3. Germline V gene lookup returns CDR1 MNHEY and CDR2 SMNVEV (reference sequence). The CDR3, as DNA: TGTGCCAGCAGCGCCGGGAGGGCCGAGAGTGAGACCCAGTACTTC. Its translation: CASSAGRAESETQYF.

There are a few counts of this clonotype. The chain carries TRBV5-6 and TRBJ2-2; tentative D call: TRBD2 (5 bases). The V end was cut by 3 bases, the J end by 3 bases, with 12 bases between. The CDR3 contains 15 residues. The germline CDR1 and CDR2 sequences are SGHDT and YYEEEE. CDR3 protein: CASSSRTPDTGELFF. The CDR3 DNA reads as TGTGCCAGCAGCTCAAGGACTCCGGACACCGGGGAGCTGTTTTTT.

This chain uses TRBV20-1 with TRBJ2-1; D is uncertain. Between the trimmed V and J ends, which lost 6 bases and 0 bases, there was a span of 12 bases. In germline, CDR1 is DFQATT, CDR2 SNEGSKA (reference sequence). The CDR3 length is 14 residues. CDR3 in DNA: TGCAGTGCGGTCCCATTTCCCTCCTACAATGAGCAGTTCTTC. Amino acids: CSAVPFPSYNEQFF.

The V call is TRBV24-1, the J call TRBJ2-1, with D perhaps assigned TRBD1 or TRBD2 (5 bases each). The CDR3 sequence is 15 residues long. V was clipped by 4 bases and J by 8 bases, with 17 bases between them. Germline V CDR1 and CDR2: KGHDR, SFDVKD. The CDR3 sequence: CATSESGTPGDEQFF. As DNA, the CDR3 is TGTGCCACCAGTGAATCCGGGACGCCCGGCGATGAGCAGTTCTTC.